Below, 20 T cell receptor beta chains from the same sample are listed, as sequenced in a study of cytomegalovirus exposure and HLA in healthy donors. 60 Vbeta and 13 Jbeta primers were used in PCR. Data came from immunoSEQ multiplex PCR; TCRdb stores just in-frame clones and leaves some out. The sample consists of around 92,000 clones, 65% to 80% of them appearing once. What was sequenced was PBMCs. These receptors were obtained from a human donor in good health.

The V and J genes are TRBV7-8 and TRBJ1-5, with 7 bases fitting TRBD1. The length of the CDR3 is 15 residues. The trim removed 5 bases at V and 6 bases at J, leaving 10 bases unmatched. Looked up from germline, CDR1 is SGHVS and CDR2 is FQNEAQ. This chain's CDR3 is CASSPRQGSGQPQHF. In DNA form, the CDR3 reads TGTGCCAGCAGCCCCAGACAGGGAAGCGGTCAGCCCCAGCATTTT.

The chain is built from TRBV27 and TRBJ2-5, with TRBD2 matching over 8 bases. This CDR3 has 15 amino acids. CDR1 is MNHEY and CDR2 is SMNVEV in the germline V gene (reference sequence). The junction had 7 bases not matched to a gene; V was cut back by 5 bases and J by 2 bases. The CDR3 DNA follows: TGTGCCAGCAGTAGCGCGGGGGGCGCGCAAGAGACCCAGTACTTC. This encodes CASSSAGGAQETQYF.

The CDR3 DNA is TGTGCCAGCAGCTTAGGACAGGGTTTAACTGAGCAGTTCTTC. The encoded protein is CASSLGQGLTEQFF. The V gene is TRBV6-1, the J gene TRBJ2-1; 8 bases align to TRBD1. Germline loops: CDR1 MNHNS, CDR2 SASEGT. CDR3 size: 14 residues. With V trimmed by 6 bases and J by 9 bases, 10 bases remained unmatched.

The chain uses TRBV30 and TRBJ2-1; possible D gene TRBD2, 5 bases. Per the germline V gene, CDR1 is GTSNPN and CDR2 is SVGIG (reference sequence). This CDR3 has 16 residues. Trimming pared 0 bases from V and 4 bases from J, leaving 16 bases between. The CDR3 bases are TGTGCCTGGAGTGTACTGGACTTCGCCTCTTACAATGAGCAGTTCTTC. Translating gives CAWSVLDFASYNEQFF.

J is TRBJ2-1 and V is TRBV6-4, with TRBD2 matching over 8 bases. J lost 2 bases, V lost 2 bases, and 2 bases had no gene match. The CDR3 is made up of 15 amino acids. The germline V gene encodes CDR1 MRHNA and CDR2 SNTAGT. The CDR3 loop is CASSDKAGAYNEQFF. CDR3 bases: TGTGCCAGCAGTGACAAAGCGGGAGCCTACAATGAGCAGTTCTTC.

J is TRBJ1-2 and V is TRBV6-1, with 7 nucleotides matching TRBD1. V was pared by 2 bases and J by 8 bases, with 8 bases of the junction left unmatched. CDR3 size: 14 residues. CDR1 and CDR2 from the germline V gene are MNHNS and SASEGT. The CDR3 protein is CASSESDRRTGYTF. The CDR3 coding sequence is TGTGCCAGCAGTGAATCGGACAGGCGAACGGGCTACACCTTC.

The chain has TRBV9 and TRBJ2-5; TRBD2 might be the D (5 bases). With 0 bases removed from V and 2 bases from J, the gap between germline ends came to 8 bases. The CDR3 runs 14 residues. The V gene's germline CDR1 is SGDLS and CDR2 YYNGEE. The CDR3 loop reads CASSVVPGQETQYF. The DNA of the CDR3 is TGTGCCAGCAGCGTAGTACCGGGACAAGAGACCCAGTACTTC.

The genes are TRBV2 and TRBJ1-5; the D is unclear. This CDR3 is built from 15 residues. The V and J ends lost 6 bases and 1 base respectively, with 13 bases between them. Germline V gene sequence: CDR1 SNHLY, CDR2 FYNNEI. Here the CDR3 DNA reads TGTGCCAGCAGCCAACTGGGCAGGAGCAATCAGCCCCAGCATTTT. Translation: CASSQLGRSNQPQHF. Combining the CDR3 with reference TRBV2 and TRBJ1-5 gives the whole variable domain EPEVTQTPSHQVTQMGQEVILRCVPISNHLYFYWYRQILGQKVEFLVSFYNNEISEKSEIFDDQFSVERPDGSNFTLKIRSTKLEDSAMYFCASSQLGRSNQPQHFGDGTRLSIL.

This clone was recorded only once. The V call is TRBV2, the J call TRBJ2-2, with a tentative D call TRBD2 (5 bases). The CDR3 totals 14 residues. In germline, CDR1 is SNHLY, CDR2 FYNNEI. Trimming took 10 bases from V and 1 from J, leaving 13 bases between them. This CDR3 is CATRRDKNTGELFF. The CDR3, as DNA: TGTGCCACCCGCCGGGATAAGAACACCGGGGAGCTGTTTTTT.

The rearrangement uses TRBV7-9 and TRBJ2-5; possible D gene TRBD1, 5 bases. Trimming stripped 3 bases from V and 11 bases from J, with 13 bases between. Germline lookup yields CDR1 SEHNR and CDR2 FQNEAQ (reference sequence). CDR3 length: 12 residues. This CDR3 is CASSFQTAEQYF. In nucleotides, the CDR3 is TGTGCCAGCAGCTTCCAGACAGCTGAGCAGTACTTC.

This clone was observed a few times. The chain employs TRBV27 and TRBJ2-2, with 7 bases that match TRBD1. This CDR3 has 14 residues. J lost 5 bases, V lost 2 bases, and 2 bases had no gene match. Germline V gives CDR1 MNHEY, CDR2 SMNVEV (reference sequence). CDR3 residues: CASSLVQGTGELFF. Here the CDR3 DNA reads TGTGCCAGCAGTTTAGTACAGGGGACCGGGGAGCTGTTTTTT.

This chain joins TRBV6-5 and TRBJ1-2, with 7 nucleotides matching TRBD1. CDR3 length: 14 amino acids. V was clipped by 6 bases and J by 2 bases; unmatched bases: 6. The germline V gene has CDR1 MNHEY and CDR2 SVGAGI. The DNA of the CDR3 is TGTGCCAGCAGGCCCTCAGGGGGAAACTATGGCTACACCTTC. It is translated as CASRPSGGNYGYTF.

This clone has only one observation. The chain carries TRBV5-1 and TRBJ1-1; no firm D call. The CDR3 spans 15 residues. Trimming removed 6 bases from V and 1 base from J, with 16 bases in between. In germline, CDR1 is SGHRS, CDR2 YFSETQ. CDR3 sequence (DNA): TGCGCCAGCAAAACCCTCCTTACACAGAACACTGAAGCTTTCTTT. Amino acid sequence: CASKTLLTQNTEAFF.

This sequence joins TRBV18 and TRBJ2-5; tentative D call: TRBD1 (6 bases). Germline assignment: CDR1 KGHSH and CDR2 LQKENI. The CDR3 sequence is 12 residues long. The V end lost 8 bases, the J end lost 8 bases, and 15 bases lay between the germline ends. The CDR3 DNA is TGTGCCAGCAAAAGGGGGTCTGAAACCCAGTACTTC. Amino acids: CASKRGSETQYF.

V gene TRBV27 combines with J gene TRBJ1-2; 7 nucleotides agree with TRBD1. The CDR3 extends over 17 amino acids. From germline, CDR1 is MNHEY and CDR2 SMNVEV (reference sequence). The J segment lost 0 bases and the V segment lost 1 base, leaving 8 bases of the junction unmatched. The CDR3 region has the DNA TGTGCCAGCAGTTTATTGGGGACAGATTCCCCTAACTATGGCTACACCTTC. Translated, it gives CASSLLGTDSPNYGYTF.

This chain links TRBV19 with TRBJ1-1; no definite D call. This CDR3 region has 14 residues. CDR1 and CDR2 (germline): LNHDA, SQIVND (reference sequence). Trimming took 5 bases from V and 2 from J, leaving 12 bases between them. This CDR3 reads CASSSGSLNTEAFF. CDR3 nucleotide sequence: TGTGCCAGTAGTTCAGGTTCCCTAAACACTGAAGCTTTCTTT.

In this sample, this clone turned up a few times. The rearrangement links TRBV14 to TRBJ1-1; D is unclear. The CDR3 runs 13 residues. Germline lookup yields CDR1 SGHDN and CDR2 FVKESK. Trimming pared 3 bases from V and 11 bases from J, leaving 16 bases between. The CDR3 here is CASSHMLVEAAFF. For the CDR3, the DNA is TGTGCCAGCAGCCATATGCTGGTTGAAGCTGCTTTCTTT.

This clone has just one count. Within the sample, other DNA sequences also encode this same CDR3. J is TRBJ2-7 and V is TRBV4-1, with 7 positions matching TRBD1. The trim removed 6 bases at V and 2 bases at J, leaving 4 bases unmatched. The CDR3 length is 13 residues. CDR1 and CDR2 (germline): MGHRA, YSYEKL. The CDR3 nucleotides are TGCGCCAGCAGGGGCCAGGGGGCCTACGAGCAGTACTTC. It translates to CASRGQGAYEQYF.

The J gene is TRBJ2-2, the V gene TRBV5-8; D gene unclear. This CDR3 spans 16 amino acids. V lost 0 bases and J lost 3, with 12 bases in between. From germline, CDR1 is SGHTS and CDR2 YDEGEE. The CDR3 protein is CASSLALAVDTGELFF. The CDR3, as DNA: TGTGCCAGCAGCTTGGCTTTAGCCGTGGACACCGGGGAGCTGTTTTTT.

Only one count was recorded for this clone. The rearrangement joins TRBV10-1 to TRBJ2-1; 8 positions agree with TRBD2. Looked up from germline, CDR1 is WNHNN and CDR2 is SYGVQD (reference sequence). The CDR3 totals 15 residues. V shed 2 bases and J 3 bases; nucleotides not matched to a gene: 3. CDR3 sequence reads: CASSEGSGGYNEQFF. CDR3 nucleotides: TGCGCCAGCAGTGAGGGGAGCGGGGGCTACAATGAGCAGTTCTTC.